This TCR beta chain was recorded in a study of prognosis after radiotherapy for stage I lung cancer. Study-level points and caveats: Tumor specificity of expanded TCR clones went undetermined.

Trimming left V 7 bases short and J 6 bases short, with 19 bases between. The CDR3 loop spans 14 amino acids. Germline V gene data show CDR1 as MNHNS and CDR2 as SASEGT. From genomic DNA, TCR beta CDR3 was amplified by two-round multiplex PCR. Specific primers for each TRBV and TRBJ gene were what first-round PCR used. TCRdb itself ran the multiplex PCR reads through MiXCR, one entry per CDR3 protein. Of about 24,000 distinct CDR3 sequences in the sample, approximately 40% are singletons; the top ten hold 20% to 25%. Comments on this clonotype: The antigen is not known. The CDR3 does not close with the conserved phenylalanine or tryptophan, likely indicating a read error.

The input for sequencing was PBMCs, taken before or after stereotactic body radiation therapy (not recorded which). The source of this sequence is a donor over 45 with non-small cell lung cancer. The rearrangement joins TRBV6-1 to TRBJ2-7; D is perhaps TRBD1 (6 bases). CDR3: CASIPVQGIGEQYS. The CDR3 nucleotides are TGTGCCAGCATCCCCGTACAGGGAATAGGCGAGCAGTACTCC.